This passage covers 8 T cell receptor beta chains from one sample sequenced in a study of shared clonotypes between healthy human individuals. The naive CD8 fraction comprised CD45RO-negative cells positively selected for CCR7 and excluded terminally differentiated effector memory CD45RA+ cells. Sequenced by immunoSEQ multiplex PCR; TCRdb stores in-frame clones only, minus some. The profile shows around 2,100,000 clones, about 95% of them singletons. The sample taken for sequencing was naive CD8+ T cells sorted from blood. The receptors stem from a man aged 18-30 years in good health.

This chain links TRBV27 with TRBJ2-7; 8 positions agree with TRBD1. Germline assignment: CDR1 MNHEY and CDR2 SMNVEV (reference sequence). Germline trimming cut 5 bases from V and 2 bases from J; bases unmatched to any gene: 11. There are 16 residues in the CDR3. CDR3: CASSPSQGAAPYEQYF. The CDR3 nucleotides read TGTGCCAGCAGTCCATCCCAGGGGGCGGCCCCCTACGAGCAGTACTTC.

This clone is a singleton in its sample. This sequence joins TRBV27 and TRBJ2-2; 9 bases agree with TRBD1. V was pared by 0 bases and J by 6 bases, with 8 bases of the junction left unmatched. The germline V gene has CDR1 MNHEY and CDR2 SMNVEV (reference sequence). The CDR3 consists of 17 residues. The CDR3 DNA reads as TGTGCCAGCAGTTTATCCGAGCGGACAGGGGATCCCGGGGAGCTGTTTTTT. Translation: CASSLSERTGDPGELFF.

The count of this clone is one. The same CDR3 is also encoded by other DNA sequences in this sample. CDR3 amino acids: CASSLGLADTQYF. The CDR3 bases are TGTGCCAGCAGCTTAGGGCTCGCGGATACGCAGTATTTT. The chain combines TRBV13 with TRBJ2-3; D not resolved. V lost 0 bases to trimming and J lost 6 bases, with 7 bases between them. CDR1 and CDR2 from the germline V gene are PRHDT and FYEKMQ (reference sequence). The CDR3 length is 13 residues.

The genes are TRBV7-3 and TRBJ2-1; perhaps TRBD2 as D (7 bases). CDR1 and CDR2 (germline): SGHTA, FQGTGA. This CDR3 is built from 15 residues. V dropped 5 bases and J dropped 8 bases, with 19 bases sitting between them. CDR3 coding DNA: TGTGCCAGCAGCCTGTCGGGCGGGGGCTCGGATGAGCAGTTCTTC. Translated, it gives CASSLSGGGSDEQFF. The full variable domain, rest sourced from reference TRBV7-3 and TRBJ2-1, is GAGVSQTPSNKVTEKGKYVELRCDPISGHTALYWYRQSLGQGPEFLIYFQGTGAADDSGLPNDRFFAVRPEGSVSTLKIQRTERGDSAVYLCASSLSGGGSDEQFFGPGTRLTVL.

Note on this clone: Within the sample, other DNA sequences also encode this same CDR3. The rearrangement uses TRBV4-3 and TRBJ2-3; D remains unclear. Germline assignment: CDR1 LGHNA and CDR2 YSLEER. Trimming shortened V by 1 base and J by 0 bases, and 5 bases separated the two germline ends. The CDR3 spans 14 residues. The CDR3 is CASSQGRSTDTQYF. The CDR3 coding sequence is TGCGCCAGCAGCCAAGGACGGAGCACAGATACGCAGTATTTT.

The chain is built from TRBV5-8 and TRBJ1-1; D call uncertain. Germline V lookup: CDR1 SGHTS, CDR2 YDEGEE. This CDR3 comprises 14 residues. V lost 2 bases, J lost 2 bases, and 10 bases lay in between. This CDR3 reads CASSFGGRNTEAFF. For the CDR3, the DNA is TGTGCCAGCAGCTTTGGAGGGAGAAACACTGAAGCTTTCTTT.

The chain joins TRBV7-8 to TRBJ1-2; possibly TRBD1 for D (5 bases). Germline V gene lookup returns CDR1 SGHVS and CDR2 FQNEAQ. This CDR3 contains 12 residues. V lost 7 bases to trimming and J lost 8 bases, with 14 bases between them. The CDR3 sequence is CASTYAGDGYTF. The CDR3, as DNA: TGTGCCAGCACCTACGCGGGGGACGGCTACACCTTC.

The chain is built from TRBV11-2 and TRBJ1-4; D uncertain. The CDR3 extends over 18 amino acids. The V gene lost 0 bases and the J gene lost 0 bases, with 14 bases spanning the gap. Germline CDR1 and CDR2: SGHAT and FQNNGV. The CDR3: CASSLDKQHPATNEKLFF. CDR3 coding DNA: TGTGCCAGCAGCTTAGATAAACAGCACCCTGCAACTAATGAAAAACTGTTTTTT.